The 4 T cell receptor beta chains below all came from one sample that was sequenced in a study of identical twins. Via MiXCR, TCRdb re-called the 5' RACE reads, giving one row per CDR3 protein. The sample records approximately 890,000 distinct CDR3 sequences, approximately 13% being singletons. This sample also appeared in a second study, on yellow fever vaccine responses in identical twins.

The sample consisted of PBMCs. The receptors come from a woman between 18 and 29 years old in good health.

This clonotype was seen at least ten times. The CDR3 bases are TGCAGCGCCGAGGGGGTCACCACTGAAGCTTTCTTT. This codes for CSAEGVTTEAFF. The V and J genes are TRBV29-1 and TRBJ1-1; perhaps TRBD1 as D (6 bases). Germline lookup yields CDR1 SQVTM and CDR2 ANQGSEA. The CDR3 has 12 residues. Trimming cost V 7 bases and J 4 bases, with 13 bases left between them.

In its sample, this clonotype was seen a few times. The chain links TRBV7-9 to TRBJ1-1; D is unresolved. With 8 bases removed from V and 5 bases from J, the gap between germline ends came to 15 bases. The CDR3 sequence is 13 residues long. In germline, CDR1 is SEHNR, CDR2 FQNEAQ (reference sequence). The CDR3 spells CASGRVMGTEAFF. The DNA for the CDR3 is TGTGCCAGCGGGAGGGTCATGGGGACTGAAGCTTTCTTT. Using reference TRBV7-9 and TRBJ1-1 for the parts outside the CDR3, the full variable domain is DTGVSQNPRHKITKRGQNVTFRCDPISEHNRLYWYRQTLGQGPEFLTYFQNEAQLEKSRLLSDRFSAERPKGSFSTLEIQRTEQGDSAMYLCASGRVMGTEAFFGQGTRLTVV.

This clonotype came up many times. V gene TRBV6-1 combines with J gene TRBJ2-5, with no clear D. The CDR3 consists of 13 residues. CDR1 is MNHNS and CDR2 is SASEGT in the germline V gene. With 2 bases removed from V and 2 bases from J, the gap between germline ends came to 6 bases. The CDR3 DNA follows: TGTGCCAGCAGTGAATTGGGTCAAGAGACCCAGTACTTC. Protein: CASSELGQETQYF.

The chain employs TRBV29-1 and TRBJ2-3; the D gene could be TRBD1 or TRBD2 (5 bases each). From germline, CDR1 is SQVTM and CDR2 ANQGSEA. Trimming removed 2 bases from V and 3 bases from J, with 12 bases in between. This CDR3 region has 14 residues. CDR3 amino acids: CSVELGVRTDTQYF. The CDR3 region has the DNA TGCAGCGTTGAATTGGGGGTTCGAACAGATACGCAGTATTTT.